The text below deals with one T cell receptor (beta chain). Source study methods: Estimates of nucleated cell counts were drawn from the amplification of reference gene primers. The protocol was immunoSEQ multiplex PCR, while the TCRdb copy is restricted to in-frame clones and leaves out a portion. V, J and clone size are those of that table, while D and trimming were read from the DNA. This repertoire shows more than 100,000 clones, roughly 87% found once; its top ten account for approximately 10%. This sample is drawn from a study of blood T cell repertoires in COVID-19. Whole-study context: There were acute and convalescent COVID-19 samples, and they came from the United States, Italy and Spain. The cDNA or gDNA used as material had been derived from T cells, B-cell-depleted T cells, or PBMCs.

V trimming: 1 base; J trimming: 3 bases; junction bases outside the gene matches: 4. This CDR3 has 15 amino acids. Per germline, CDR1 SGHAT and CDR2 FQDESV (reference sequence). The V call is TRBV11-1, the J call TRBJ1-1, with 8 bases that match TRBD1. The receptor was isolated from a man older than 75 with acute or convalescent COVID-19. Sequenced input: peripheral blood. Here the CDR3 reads CASSLGQGYDTEAFF. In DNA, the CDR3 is TGTGCCAGCAGCTTAGGACAGGGGTACGACACTGAAGCTTTCTTT. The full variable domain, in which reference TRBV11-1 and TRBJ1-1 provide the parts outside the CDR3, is EAEVAQSPRYKITEKSQAVAFWCDPISGHATLYWYRQILGQGPELLVQFQDESVVDDSQLPKDRFSAERLKGVDSTLKIQPAELGDSAMYLCASSLGQGYDTEAFFGQGTRLTVV.